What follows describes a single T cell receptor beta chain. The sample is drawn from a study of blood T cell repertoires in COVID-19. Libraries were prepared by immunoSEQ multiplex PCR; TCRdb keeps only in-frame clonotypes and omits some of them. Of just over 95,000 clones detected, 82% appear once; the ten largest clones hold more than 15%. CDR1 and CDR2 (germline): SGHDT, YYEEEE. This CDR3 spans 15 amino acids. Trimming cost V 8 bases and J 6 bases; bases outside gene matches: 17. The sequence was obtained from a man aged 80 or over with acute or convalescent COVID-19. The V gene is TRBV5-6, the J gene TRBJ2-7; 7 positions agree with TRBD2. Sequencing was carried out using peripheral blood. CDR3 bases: TGTGCCAGTACTTTGGGGGGGACGGGAGAGCCCGAGCAGTACTTC. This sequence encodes CASTLGGTGEPEQYF.